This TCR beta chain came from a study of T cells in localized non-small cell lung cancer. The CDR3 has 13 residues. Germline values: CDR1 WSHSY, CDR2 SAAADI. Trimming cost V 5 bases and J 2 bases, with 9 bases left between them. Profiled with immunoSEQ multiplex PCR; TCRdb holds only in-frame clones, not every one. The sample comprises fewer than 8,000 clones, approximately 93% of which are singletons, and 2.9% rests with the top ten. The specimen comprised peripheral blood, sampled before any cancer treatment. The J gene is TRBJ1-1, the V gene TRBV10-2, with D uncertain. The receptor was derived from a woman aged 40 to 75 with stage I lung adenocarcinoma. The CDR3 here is CASSLESNTEAFF. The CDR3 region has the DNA TGCGCCAGCAGTTTGGAATCAAACACTGAAGCTTTCTTT.